This T cell receptor (beta chain) was obtained from a study of control samples from healthy donors and cancer patients. V lost 8 bases and J 4 bases, leaving 12 bases between the germline ends. Germline CDR1 is SNHLY and CDR2 is FYNNEI. The CDR3 covers 13 residues. Clones were read by immunoSEQ multiplex PCR, and TCRdb kept only the in-frame ones, dropping some. The sample consists of fewer than 200,000 clones, over 85% of them appearing once. The receptor comes from a man aged 25-40 years in good health. The specimen sequenced was blood. The V gene is TRBV2, the J gene TRBJ1-3; D not certain. CDR3 sequence (DNA): TGTGCCAGCTTCAGAGGGAGCGGAAACACCATATATTTT. Its protein product is CASFRGSGNTIYF.